A single sample is the source of the 30 T cell receptor beta chains below, sequenced in a study of tumor-infiltrating lymphocytes in localized non-small cell lung cancer. Assay: immunoSEQ multiplex PCR; the TCRdb copy retains only in-frame clones and omits some. The sample gives about 14,000 clones, around four fifths of which show up once; 13% to 15% is in the top ten. The material sequenced was uninvolved lung tissue not adjacent to the tumor. The receptors were gathered from a human donor with non-small cell lung cancer.

The V and J genes are TRBV7-9 and TRBJ2-3, with a tentative D call TRBD2 (5 bases). V was cut by 1 base and J by 3 bases, with 5 bases left in between. CDR1 SEHNR and CDR2 FQNEAQ come from the germline V gene (reference sequence). The CDR3 totals 13 residues. The CDR3 region has the DNA TGTGCCAGCAGCTTAGGAGGGACAGATACGCAGTATTTT. It codes for CASSLGGTDTQYF.

The rearrangement joins TRBV9 to TRBJ2-2; 10 bases line up with TRBD1. Trimming cost V 3 bases and J 7 bases; bases outside gene matches: 6. Germline CDR1 is SGDLS and CDR2 is YYNGEE. This CDR3 comprises 15 residues. This CDR3 reads CASSADRGFDGELFF. The CDR3 DNA follows: TGTGCCAGCAGCGCGGACAGGGGGTTTGACGGGGAGCTGTTTTTT.

The chain links TRBV7-8 to TRBJ1-1; the D is unclear. V was shortened by 5 bases and J by 8 bases, with 9 bases between the two germline ends. Germline CDR1 and CDR2: SGHVS and FQNEAQ. There are 11 residues in the CDR3. The DNA of the CDR3 is TGTGCCAGCAGCCCTCTGCTGGAAGCTTTCTTT. Translation: CASSPLLEAFF.

This clone is a singleton in its sample. The chain joins TRBV11-3 to TRBJ2-5, with D hard to call. From germline, CDR1 is SGHNT and CDR2 YENEEA. CDR3 length: 13 amino acids. V lost 7 bases and J 5 bases, leaving 14 bases between the germline ends. CDR3 residues: CASTVAGFETQYF. For the CDR3, the DNA is TGTGCCAGCACTGTGGCAGGATTCGAGACCCAGTACTTC. Complete variable domain (other parts from reference TRBV11-3 and TRBJ2-5): EAGVVQSPRYKIIEKKQPVAFWCNPISGHNTLYWYLQNLGQGPELLIRYENEEAVDDSQLPKDRFSAERLKGVDSTLKIQPAELGDSAVYLCASTVAGFETQYFGPGTRLLVL.

This clone was picked up one time. The J gene is TRBJ2-7, the V gene TRBV25-1; TRBD1 agrees at 7 bases. Germline CDR1 MGHDK, CDR2 SYGVNS. CDR3 length equals 14 residues. Trimming took 8 bases from V and 1 from J; bases not matched to a gene: 8. CDR3 loop: CASARGQGSYEQYF. CDR3 in DNA: TGTGCCAGCGCTAGGGGGCAGGGGTCCTACGAGCAGTACTTC.

The chain joins TRBV7-3 to TRBJ2-2, with D unresolved. With 4 bases removed from V and 4 bases from J, the gap between germline ends came to 19 bases. The CDR3 totals 17 residues. Germline V CDR1 and CDR2: SGHTA, FQGTGA. The CDR3 region is CASSSSLIQTGTGELFF. CDR3 DNA sequence: TGTGCCAGCAGCTCCTCCTTGATCCAAACGGGCACCGGGGAGCTGTTTTTT.

This clone showed up just a few times. The rearrangement joins TRBV5-1 to TRBJ2-1; the match to TRBD2 covers 11 bases. CDR3 length: 15 residues. The germline V gene has CDR1 SGHRS and CDR2 YFSETQ. After removal of 7 bases from V and 7 bases from J, the junction contained 10 bases not matched to a gene. The CDR3 DNA sequence: TGCGCCAGCGCCCCACTAGCGGGAGTAGGTAATGAGCAGTTCTTC. Translation: CASAPLAGVGNEQFF.

CDR3 in DNA: TGTGCCAGCAGTCCCGGGACTCCCTCCTACGAGCAGTACTTC. Protein product: CASSPGTPSYEQYF. This chain connects TRBV6-6 to TRBJ2-7; D is perhaps TRBD2 (6 bases). The germline V gene encodes CDR1 MNHNY and CDR2 SVGAGI (reference sequence). The CDR3 runs to 14 residues. Trimming took 5 bases from V and 0 from J, leaving 11 bases between them.

By its share, this clone is medium-sized. The CDR3 DNA reads TGCAGCGTTGAAGATCCTAACAGAAGCTCCTACAATGAGCAGTTCTTC. Protein sequence: CSVEDPNRSSYNEQFF. V gene TRBV29-1 combines with J gene TRBJ2-1; D gene unclear. The germline V and J ends were trimmed by 0 bases and 0 bases, with 12 bases remaining between them. CDR1 is SQVTM and CDR2 is ANQGSEA in the germline V gene. This CDR3 comprises 16 residues.

This rearrangement joins TRBV30 to TRBJ1-5; possibly TRBD1 for D (5 bases). The CDR3 extends over 12 amino acids. Germline V gene lookup returns CDR1 GTSNPN and CDR2 SVGIG (reference sequence). The ends were cut back, 5 bases at V and 1 base at J, with 6 bases in the middle. As DNA, the CDR3 is TGTGCCTGGGGGGGAAGCAATCAGCCCCAGCATTTT. Its protein product is CAWGGSNQPQHF.

The chain is built from TRBV30 and TRBJ1-2; D gene ambiguous. Germline lookup yields CDR1 GTSNPN and CDR2 SVGIG (reference sequence). The CDR3 is made up of 11 amino acids. The CDR3 DNA sequence: TGTCTGGGAGGGAGTAACTATGGCTACACCTTC. Its translation is CLGGSNYGYTF. The full variable domain, rest sourced from reference TRBV30 and TRBJ1-2, is SQTIHQWPATLVQPVGSPLSLECTVEGTSNPNLYWYRQAAGRGLQLLFYSVGIGQISSEVPQNLSASRPQDRQFILSSKKLLLSDSGFYLCLGGSNYGYTFGSGTRLTVV.

The rearrangement links TRBV9 to TRBJ2-1; D uncertain. The CDR3 consists of 14 residues. Trimming removed 0 bases from V and 6 bases from J, with 10 bases in between. Germline CDR1 and CDR2: SGDLS and YYNGEE. The CDR3 DNA sequence: TGTGCCAGCAGCGTAGCTGCATTGGGCAATGAGCAGTTCTTC. Its translation: CASSVAALGNEQFF.

V and J are TRBV9 and TRBJ2-1, with 12 bases lining up with TRBD2. This CDR3 comprises 16 residues. The V gene end was trimmed by 4 bases and the J gene end by 0 bases; junction bases not matched to a gene: 2. Germline V gene data show CDR1 as SGDLS and CDR2 as YYNGEE. Here the CDR3 reads CASSTSGGSSYNEQFF. In nucleotides, the CDR3 is TGTGCCAGCAGCACTAGCGGGGGGAGCTCCTACAATGAGCAGTTCTTC. The variable domain in full, completed from reference TRBV9 and TRBJ2-1, reads DSGVTQTPKHLITATGQRVTLRCSPRSGDLSVYWYQQSLDQGLQFLIQYYNGEERAKGNILERFSAQQFPDLHSELNLSSLELGDSALYFCASSTSGGSSYNEQFFGPGTRLTVL.

The J gene is TRBJ1-1, the V gene TRBV19; 12 nucleotides match TRBD1. From germline, CDR1 is LNHDA and CDR2 SQIVND (reference sequence). Germline trimming cut 3 bases from V and 4 bases from J; bases unmatched to any gene: 0. The CDR3 contains 14 residues. The CDR3 DNA follows: TGTGCCAGTAGTATGGGACAGGGGGCCACTGAAGCTTTCTTT. Translated: CASSMGQGATEAFF.

This sequence joins TRBV5-1 and TRBJ2-2; 7 bases map to TRBD1. V was pared by 1 base and J by 3 bases, with 9 bases of the junction left unmatched. This CDR3 spans 17 amino acids. Germline V gene sequence: CDR1 SGHRS, CDR2 YFSETQ. CDR3: CASSLPDRVGDTGELFF. CDR3 in DNA: TGCGCCAGCAGCTTGCCCGACAGGGTAGGGGACACCGGGGAGCTGTTTTTT.

The chain has TRBV27 and TRBJ2-3; 14 bases fit TRBD2. Trimming cost V 5 bases and J 1 base; bases outside gene matches: 8. Per the germline V gene, CDR1 is MNHEY and CDR2 is SMNVEV (reference sequence). There are 18 residues in the CDR3. The CDR3 reads CASSLQRLAGGGTDTQYF. CDR3 nucleotide sequence: TGTGCCAGCAGTCTCCAACGACTAGCGGGGGGGGGCACAGATACGCAGTATTTT.

The chain recombines TRBV15 with TRBJ2-1, with TRBD2 identical over 13 bases. The germline V gene has CDR1 LNHNV and CDR2 YYDKDF (reference sequence). The CDR3 covers 16 residues. Trimming took 5 bases from V and 8 from J; bases not matched to a gene: 9. CDR3 loop: CATSGGLAGPTHEQFF. In DNA form, the CDR3 reads TGTGCCACCAGCGGGGGACTAGCGGGACCCACCCATGAGCAGTTCTTC.

The chain employs TRBV29-1 and TRBJ1-4; D is unclear. The CDR3 is made up of 13 amino acids. The V end lost 4 bases, the J end lost 7 bases, and 13 bases lay between the germline ends. Germline V lookup: CDR1 SQVTM, CDR2 ANQGSEA. The CDR3 sequence: CSVAVSPTEKLFF. The DNA of the CDR3 is TGCAGCGTTGCGGTTTCCCCGACTGAAAAACTGTTTTTT. The full variable domain, with the rest looked up from reference TRBV29-1 and TRBJ1-4, is SAVISQKPSRDICQRGTSLTIQCQVDSQVTMMFWYRQQPGQSLTLIATANQGSEATYESGFVIDKFPISRPNLTFSTLTVSNMSPEDSSIYLCSVAVSPTEKLFFGSGTQLSVL.

J is TRBJ1-1 and V is TRBV29-1; the match to TRBD1 covers 7 bases. This CDR3 is 13 amino acids long. Unmatched junction bases numbered 3, after V lost 5 bases and J lost 0 bases. From germline, CDR1 is SQVTM and CDR2 ANQGSEA. The CDR3 sequence is CSVNRGVNTEAFF. CDR3 sequence (DNA): TGCAGCGTTAACAGGGGCGTGAACACTGAAGCTTTCTTT. Variable domain in full (rest from reference TRBV29-1 and TRBJ1-1): SAVISQKPSRDICQRGTSLTIQCQVDSQVTMMFWYRQQPGQSLTLIATANQGSEATYESGFVIDKFPISRPNLTFSTLTVSNMSPEDSSIYLCSVNRGVNTEAFFGQGTRLTVV.

The J gene is TRBJ1-2, the V gene TRBV7-2, with a tentative D call TRBD1 (6 bases). The CDR3 contains 14 residues. Trimming left V 5 bases short and J 4 bases short, with 14 bases between. CDR1 SGHTA and CDR2 FQGNSA come from the germline V gene. For the CDR3, the DNA is TGTGCCAGCAGCCCAGGTGGGGGGCCCTATGGCTACACCTTC. The encoded protein is CASSPGGGPYGYTF.

This sequence joins TRBV7-6 and TRBJ2-3, with D hard to call. The V gene's germline CDR1 is SGHVS and CDR2 FNYEAQ. CDR3 length: 13 residues. With 2 bases removed from V and 4 bases from J, the gap between germline ends came to 7 bases. The CDR3 DNA sequence: TGTGCCAGCAGCTTAACCCTCTCAGATACGCAGTATTTT. This codes for CASSLTLSDTQYF.

The chain combines TRBV28 with TRBJ2-2; D perhaps matches TRBD2 (5 bases). CDR1 is MDHEN, CDR2 SYDVKM, per germline. Trimming took off 6 bases at V and 3 bases at J, with 11 bases between the two ends. CDR3 length equals 14 residues. CDR3 sequence reads: CASRGNGDTGELFF. The CDR3 nucleotides read TGTGCCAGCAGGGGGAACGGGGACACCGGGGAGCTGTTTTTT.

This rearrangement joins TRBV2 to TRBJ1-1; 10 bases line up with TRBD1. The CDR3 is 14 residues long. Germline CDR1 and CDR2: SNHLY and FYNNEI. The V segment lost 7 bases and the J segment 4 bases; nucleotides outside the gene matches: 6. The CDR3 nucleotides read TGTGCCAGCACTGATTGGACAGGGGGCACTGAAGCTTTCTTT. This gives the protein CASTDWTGGTEAFF. The full variable domain, rest sourced from reference TRBV2 and TRBJ1-1, is EPEVTQTPSHQVTQMGQEVILRCVPISNHLYFYWYRQILGQKVEFLVSFYNNEISEKSEIFDDQFSVERPDGSNFTLKIRSTKLEDSAMYFCASTDWTGGTEAFFGQGTRLTVV.

Comment on this clone: Distinct nucleotide sequences in the sample also encode this CDR3. The chain links TRBV14 to TRBJ1-1; TRBD1 might be the D (6 bases). Germline-derived CDR1 and CDR2 are SGHDN and FVKESK. The CDR3 contains 11 residues. Deletions cut 8 bases from V and 4 bases from J, with 8 bases between. CDR3 in DNA: TGTGCCAGCGGCAGGGGCACTGAAGCTTTCTTT. Translated: CASGRGTEAFF.

This clone was picked up a small number of times. This chain links TRBV21-1 with TRBJ1-6; the tabulated D call, TRBD1, remains unverified against the DNA. TRBV21-1 is a recognized pseudogene. This CDR3 is 15 amino acids long. The CDR3 DNA follows: TGTGCCAGCAGCAAACCCGGACAGCTTAATTCACCCCTCCACTTT. Translating it yields CASSKPGQLNSPLHF.

The rearrangement uses TRBV2 and TRBJ1-1, with a tentative D call TRBD1 (5 bases). The length of the CDR3 is 12 residues. Germline V gene sequence: CDR1 SNHLY, CDR2 FYNNEI. The germline V and J ends were trimmed by 3 bases and 7 bases, with 9 bases remaining between them. The CDR3 is CASSEEQGEAFF. CDR3 nucleotides: TGTGCCAGCAGTGAGGAGCAGGGTGAAGCTTTCTTT.

The V gene is TRBV19, the J gene TRBJ1-5; 7 bases line up with TRBD1. Germline CDR1 reads LNHDA; CDR2 reads SQIVND (reference sequence). Unmatched junction bases numbered 11, after V lost 8 bases and J lost 1 base. This CDR3 is 16 amino acids long. This CDR3 is CASLGRGQRSNQPQHF. CDR3 in DNA: TGTGCCAGTTTAGGGAGGGGGCAGAGGAGCAATCAGCCCCAGCATTTT.

V is TRBV11-2 and J is TRBJ1-1; a weak D match, TRBD1 (5 bases). The CDR3 consists of 15 residues. The germline gives CDR1 SGHAT, CDR2 FQNNGV. The V and J ends lost 1 base and 3 bases respectively, with 12 bases between them. In DNA form, the CDR3 reads TGTGCCAGCAGCTTAGGGTTCACAGGCGACACTGAAGCTTTCTTT. Its protein is CASSLGFTGDTEAFF.

The V call is TRBV19, the J call TRBJ2-3, with 9 bases aligning to TRBD1. This CDR3 contains 15 residues. Germline V gives CDR1 LNHDA, CDR2 SQIVND (reference sequence). V lost 10 bases to trimming and J lost 3 bases; unmatched junction nucleotides: 11. The CDR3 DNA follows: TGTGCCACCTGCCTCACAGGGGGCAGGACAGATACGCAGTATTTT. Amino acids: CATCLTGGRTDTQYF.

The chain links TRBV4-1 to TRBJ1-6; 7 bases are shared with TRBD1. Germline V gene lookup returns CDR1 MGHRA and CDR2 YSYEKL. The length of the CDR3 is 14 residues. With 4 bases clipped from V and 7 bases from J, the junction kept 4 bases outside the gene matches. The CDR3 DNA sequence: TGCGCCAGCAGCCTACGGGACAGCAATTCACCCCTCCACTTT. It translates to CASSLRDSNSPLHF.